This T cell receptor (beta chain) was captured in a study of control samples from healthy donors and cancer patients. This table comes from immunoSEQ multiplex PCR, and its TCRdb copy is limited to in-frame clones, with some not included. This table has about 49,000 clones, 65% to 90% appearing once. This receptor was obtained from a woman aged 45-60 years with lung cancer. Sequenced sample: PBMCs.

The CDR3 here is CASADSYNSPLHF. The CDR3 DNA reads TGTGCCAGCGCAGACTCCTATAATTCACCCCTCCACTTT. The rearrangement joins TRBV18 to TRBJ1-6; no clear D gene. Germline loops: CDR1 KGHSH, CDR2 LQKENI. Trimming took off 8 bases at V and 0 bases at J, with 5 bases between the two ends. This CDR3 is built from 13 residues.